This T cell receptor beta chain is from a study of blood T cells in healthy people across ages. About this clonotype: As yet, its antigen is unknown.

Each sample yielded at least 5.5 micrograms of PBMC total RNA. Germline V lookup: CDR1 MNHEY, CDR2 SVGAGI. This CDR3 is built from 15 residues. Study-wide results and limits: With naive T cell percentage, TCR beta diversity showed a strong correlation. Older age coincided with a roughly linear decline in TCR beta diversity per million T cells.

It was with a sample-barcoded 5' primer and a J-beta primer mix that a second PCR of about 6 to 11 cycles was run. TCRdb passed the 5' RACE reads through MiXCR, listing each CDR3 protein once. This sample has 1.4 million to 1.5 million distinct CDR3 sequences; around 39% occur once, and the top ten carry roughly 7.7%. The sample consisted of blood. The rearrangement uses TRBV6-5 and TRBJ2-4; the match to TRBD2 covers 7 bases. The DNA end is a closer match to TRBJ2-7, so the J assignment may be wrong. The receptor comes from a woman between 18 and 29 years old in good health. This CDR3 is CASSYASGASYEQYF. CDR3 bases: TGTGCCAGCAGTTACGCTAGCGGAGCTTCCTACGAGCAGTACTTC.